Listed below are T cell receptor beta chains from one sample, sequenced in a study of blood T cell repertoires in COVID-19. Clones were read by immunoSEQ multiplex PCR, and TCRdb kept only the in-frame ones, dropping some. The table has around 380,000 clones, 81% seen once. Sequencing was performed on peripheral blood. The receptor source for this set is a human donor with acute or convalescent COVID-19. The donor label of this sample is uncertain. CDR3s include the opening cysteine and the closing phenylalanine or tryptophan. The order of the fields is J gene, D gene, clone size, V gene, CDR3 protein, CDR3 DNA. A D gene is named only where the DNA matches it firmly. Expanded clones get a size class; other rows say once, few or many, or leave the size out.

TRBJ1-4	TRBD1	.	TRBV7-9	CASSFNQGAGEKLFF	TGTGCCAGCAGTTTTAACCAGGGGGCGGGTGAAAAACTGTTTTTT
TRBJ2-1	TRBD1	.	TRBV28	CASSTMGQGASNEQFF	TGTGCCAGCAGTACTATGGGACAGGGGGCTTCCAATGAGCAGTTCTTC
TRBJ1-1	.	.	TRBV3-1/TRBV3-2	CASSRGGRTFF	TGTGCCAGCAGCCGGGGGGGTAGGACTTTCTTT
TRBJ2-3	.	.	TRBV5-1	CASSHLGGPTDTQYF	TGCGCCAGCAGCCATTTGGGGGGGCCAACAGATACGCAGTATTTT
TRBJ2-5	TRBD2	once	TRBV28	CASRSLAIQTQYF	TGTGCCAGCAGATCACTAGCGATACAGACCCAGTACTTC
TRBJ1-1	.	.	TRBV6-4	CASSDSAKGRATEAFF	TGTGCCAGCAGTGACTCGGCAAAGGGGCGAGCCACTGAAGCTTTCTTT
TRBJ1-5	.	once	TRBV6-1	CASSEAYRPLNQPQHF	TGTGCCAGCAGTGAAGCGTACAGGCCCTTGAATCAGCCCCAGCATTTT
TRBJ1-5	.	.	TRBV19	CASTGPQGQPQHF	TGTGCCAGTACAGGTCCTCAGGGTCAGCCCCAGCATTTT
TRBJ2-1	TRBD2	few	TRBV6-5	CASRPEGLAVDEQFF	TGTGCCAGCAGACCAGAGGGACTAGCGGTGGATGAGCAGTTCTTC
TRBJ1-1	.	.	TRBV30	CAWKAAVMNTEAFF	TGTGCCTGGAAAGCGGCGGTCATGAACACTGAAGCTTTCTTT
TRBJ1-3	.	.	TRBV20-1	CSASTYGGAGNTIYF	TGCAGTGCTAGTACCTATGGGGGGGCTGGAAACACCATATATTTT
TRBJ1-5	.	.	TRBV6-5	CASRPTGRGNQPQHF	TGTGCCAGCAGGCCCACGGGCAGGGGCAATCAGCCCCAGCATTTT
TRBJ1-2	.	.	TRBV3-1/TRBV3-2	CASSHGYGYTF	TGTGCCAGCAGCCACGGGTATGGCTACACCTTC
TRBJ2-3	TRBD2	.	TRBV6-6	CASSRTSVGTDTQYF	TGTGCCAGCAGCCGGACTAGCGTCGGCACAGATACGCAGTATTTT
TRBJ2-1	TRBD2	.	TRBV7-8	CASSLTAGGAYNEQFF	TGTGCCAGCAGCCTCACCGCGGGGGGGGCTTACAATGAGCAGTTCTTC
TRBJ1-6	.	.	TRBV3-1/TRBV3-2	CASSQGTLLNNSPLHF	TGTGCCAGCAGCCAAGGGACACTACTAAATAATTCACCCCTCCACTTT
TRBJ1-5	.	.	TRBV28	CASKERPHNQPQHF	TGTGCCAGCAAGGAGCGCCCACACAATCAGCCCCAGCATTTT
TRBJ2-2	TRBD1	.	TRBV5-1	CASSLRQGVVTGELFF	TGCGCCAGCAGCCTAAGACAGGGGGTTGTCACCGGGGAGCTGTTTTTT
TRBJ1-1	.	.	TRBV30	CAWSQTQGTEAFF	TGTGCCTGGAGTCAGACCCAGGGGACTGAAGCTTTCTTT
TRBJ1-6	.	.	TRBV7-9	CASSLRDSYNSPLHF	TGTGCCAGCAGCTTACGAGACAGCTATAATTCACCCCTCCACTTT